These T cell receptor beta chains were read from a single sample in a study of blood T cell repertoires in COVID-19. Profiling relied on immunoSEQ multiplex PCR, and the TCRdb table lists in-frame clones only, not all of them. The data hold around 270,000 clones, with around 85% observed a single time. The source material was peripheral blood. These receptors came from a human donor with COVID-19, enrolled during active disease. The donor label of this sample is uncertain. Each CDR3 is given with its conserved first and last residue. Each record gives: clone size, D gene, CDR3 length, J gene, V gene, CDR3 DNA, CDR3 protein. D genes are given only for firm matches. Size tells how often a clone was seen (once, few, many) or the class of an expanded clone, and some rows leave it out.

clone_size: -
d_call: -
cdr3_length: 13
j_call: TRBJ1-5
v_call: TRBV24-1
cdr3_nt: TGTGCCACCCTGACACGGTCCAATCAGCCCCAGCATTTT
cdr3_aa: CATLTRSNQPQHF

clone_size: -
d_call: TRBD1
cdr3_length: 16
j_call: TRBJ1-3
v_call: TRBV9
cdr3_nt: TGTGCCAGCAGCGTAGCAGGGGGAAGCTCTGGAAACACCATATATTTT
cdr3_aa: CASSVAGGSSGNTIYF

clone_size: -
d_call: -
cdr3_length: 12
j_call: TRBJ1-5
v_call: TRBV7-2
cdr3_nt: TGTGCCAGCGCCCGGGGGGGTCAGCCCCAGCATTTT
cdr3_aa: CASARGGQPQHF

clone_size: -
d_call: TRBD2
cdr3_length: 15
j_call: TRBJ2-1
v_call: TRBV2
cdr3_nt: TGTGCCAGCAGTGGGACTAGCGGGAGGGTGAGTGAGCAGTTCTTC
cdr3_aa: CASSGTSGRVSEQFF

clone_size: -
d_call: TRBD2
cdr3_length: 16
j_call: TRBJ2-1
v_call: TRBV9
cdr3_nt: TGTGCCAGCAGCGTATATATGGGAGGGCCTAACAATGAGCAGTTCTTC
cdr3_aa: CASSVYMGGPNNEQFF

clone_size: -
d_call: -
cdr3_length: 13
j_call: TRBJ2-7
v_call: TRBV12-3/TRBV12-4
cdr3_nt: TGTGCCAGCAGTTCCGCCTCGGTTCTCGAGCAGTACTTC
cdr3_aa: CASSSASVLEQYF

clone_size: -
d_call: -
cdr3_length: 12
j_call: TRBJ1-1
v_call: TRBV12-3/TRBV12-4
cdr3_nt: TGTGCCAGCGGGGCTTGGGACACTGAAGCTTTCTTT
cdr3_aa: CASGAWDTEAFF

clone_size: -
d_call: TRBD1
cdr3_length: 11
j_call: TRBJ2-1
v_call: TRBV7-9
cdr3_nt: TGTGCCAGCAGCTCCCGGGACAGGGGGTTCTTC
cdr3_aa: CASSSRDRGFF

clone_size: -
d_call: -
cdr3_length: 16
j_call: TRBJ1-2
v_call: TRBV6-6
cdr3_nt: TGTGCCAGCCACTTACTCGGGACACCGGGTGACTATGGCTACACCTTC
cdr3_aa: CASHLLGTPGDYGYTF

clone_size: -
d_call: -
cdr3_length: 13
j_call: TRBJ1-2
v_call: TRBV2
cdr3_nt: TGTGCCAGCATACCGGGTTTAATGTATGGCTACACCTTC
cdr3_aa: CASIPGLMYGYTF

clone_size: -
d_call: -
cdr3_length: 13
j_call: TRBJ1-1
v_call: TRBV3-1/TRBV3-2
cdr3_nt: TGTGCCAGCAGCCGATCGAGGCAGGGGGAAGCTTTCTTT
cdr3_aa: CASSRSRQGEAFF

clone_size: -
d_call: TRBD2
cdr3_length: 16
j_call: TRBJ2-7
v_call: TRBV6-5
cdr3_nt: TGTGCCAGCAGTTACGGCTCTAGCGGGAGTCGGTCCGAGCAGTACTTC
cdr3_aa: CASSYGSSGSRSEQYF

clone_size: -
d_call: TRBD1
cdr3_length: 14
j_call: TRBJ1-2
v_call: TRBV30
cdr3_nt: TGTGCCTGGACACAGGGGGCGCGGAACTATGGCTACACCTTC
cdr3_aa: CAWTQGARNYGYTF

clone_size: -
d_call: -
cdr3_length: 13
j_call: TRBJ1-2
v_call: TRBV7-3
cdr3_nt: TGTGCCAGCAGCTCAGGAGACGGGGGTGGCTACACCTTC
cdr3_aa: CASSSGDGGGYTF

clone_size: -
d_call: TRBD1
cdr3_length: 15
j_call: TRBJ2-7
v_call: TRBV5-5
cdr3_nt: TGTGCCAGCACCCACGGACAGGACATCTCCTACGAGCAGTACTTC
cdr3_aa: CASTHGQDISYEQYF

clone_size: -
d_call: TRBD1
cdr3_length: 13
j_call: TRBJ2-7
v_call: TRBV12-3/TRBV12-4
cdr3_nt: TGTGCCAGCACCTCTGACAGGGCTTACGAGCAGTACTTC
cdr3_aa: CASTSDRAYEQYF

clone_size: -
d_call: -
cdr3_length: 11
j_call: TRBJ2-3
v_call: TRBV6-5
cdr3_nt: TGTGCCAGCACACGGAGAGATACGCAGTATTTT
cdr3_aa: CASTRRDTQYF

clone_size: -
d_call: -
cdr3_length: 16
j_call: TRBJ1-1
v_call: TRBV7-2
cdr3_nt: TGTGCCAGCAGCTTAGGGGGCCCGGCAGTGAACACTGAAGCTTTCTTT
cdr3_aa: CASSLGGPAVNTEAFF

clone_size: -
d_call: -
cdr3_length: 13
j_call: TRBJ2-1
v_call: TRBV2
cdr3_nt: TGTGCCAGTAGCGCCCCAATCTACAATGAGCAGTTCTTC
cdr3_aa: CASSAPIYNEQFF

clone_size: -
d_call: -
cdr3_length: 16
j_call: TRBJ1-3
v_call: TRBV16
cdr3_nt: TGTGCCAGCAGCCATTTGGCGGTTCTCTCTGGAAACACCATATATTTT
cdr3_aa: CASSHLAVLSGNTIYF

clone_size: -
d_call: -
cdr3_length: 14
j_call: TRBJ2-2
v_call: TRBV4-2
cdr3_nt: TGTGCCAGCAGCCAAGGAGTACACACCGGGGAGCTGTTTTTT
cdr3_aa: CASSQGVHTGELFF

clone_size: -
d_call: -
cdr3_length: 14
j_call: TRBJ2-3
v_call: TRBV10-3
cdr3_nt: TGTGCCTCCCACCGAGGACTCAGCACAGATACGCAGTATTTT
cdr3_aa: CASHRGLSTDTQYF

clone_size: -
d_call: -
cdr3_length: 15
j_call: TRBJ1-1
v_call: TRBV6-5
cdr3_nt: TGTGCCAGCAGTTACGAGCGCGGGAGGGGCACTGAAGCTTTCTTT
cdr3_aa: CASSYERGRGTEAFF

clone_size: -
d_call: -
cdr3_length: 14
j_call: TRBJ2-1
v_call: TRBV10-3
cdr3_nt: TGTGCCATCAGGCCTGGGAGCGGTGACAATGAGCAGTTCTTC
cdr3_aa: CAIRPGSGDNEQFF

clone_size: few
d_call: TRBD1
cdr3_length: 13
j_call: TRBJ1-1
v_call: TRBV29-1
cdr3_nt: TGCAGCGTACGGGGACAGGGGAACACTGAAGCTTTCTTT
cdr3_aa: CSVRGQGNTEAFF

clone_size: -
d_call: TRBD2
cdr3_length: 13
j_call: TRBJ2-7
v_call: TRBV6-5
cdr3_nt: TGTGCCACTGCCGGGACTAGCGGTTACGAGCAGTACTTC
cdr3_aa: CATAGTSGYEQYF

clone_size: -
d_call: TRBD2
cdr3_length: 17
j_call: TRBJ2-1
v_call: TRBV7-2
cdr3_nt: TGTGCCAGCAGCCTAACCATAGCGGGAGGGAGGTACAATGAGCAGTTCTTC
cdr3_aa: CASSLTIAGGRYNEQFF

clone_size: -
d_call: TRBD1
cdr3_length: 16
j_call: TRBJ1-5
v_call: TRBV7-2
cdr3_nt: TGTGCCAGCAGCCTCCGGACAGGGGACAGCAATCAGCCCCAGCATTTT
cdr3_aa: CASSLRTGDSNQPQHF

clone_size: once
d_call: -
cdr3_length: 15
j_call: TRBJ1-5
v_call: TRBV6-5
cdr3_nt: TGTGCCAGCAGTTACTCGAGCGGTGGCAATCAGCCCCAGCATTTT
cdr3_aa: CASSYSSGGNQPQHF

clone_size: -
d_call: -
cdr3_length: 16
j_call: TRBJ2-1
v_call: TRBV5-1
cdr3_nt: TGCGCCAGCAGCCCGACAGTAAGTACCTCCTACAATGAGCAGTTCTTC
cdr3_aa: CASSPTVSTSYNEQFF

clone_size: -
d_call: TRBD1
cdr3_length: 15
j_call: TRBJ2-1
v_call: TRBV2
cdr3_nt: TGTGCCAGCAGTTTGGACAGGGGGGATTACAATGAGCAGTTCTTC
cdr3_aa: CASSLDRGDYNEQFF

clone_size: -
d_call: -
cdr3_length: 15
j_call: TRBJ2-7
v_call: TRBV5-5
cdr3_nt: TGTGCCAGCAGCTTGCACGTGGGAGGCACCTACGAGCAGTACTTC
cdr3_aa: CASSLHVGGTYEQYF

clone_size: -
d_call: -
cdr3_length: 12
j_call: TRBJ2-1
v_call: TRBV11-1
cdr3_nt: TGTGCCAGCAGCTTAAACCAGGGTCAGCAGTTCTTC
cdr3_aa: CASSLNQGQQFF

clone_size: -
d_call: -
cdr3_length: 13
j_call: TRBJ2-7
v_call: TRBV12-3/TRBV12-4
cdr3_nt: TGTGCCAGTACAAGGGGACATCTACGCGAGCAGTACTTC
cdr3_aa: CASTRGHLREQYF

clone_size: -
d_call: -
cdr3_length: 13
j_call: TRBJ1-2
v_call: TRBV7-2
cdr3_nt: TGTGCCAGCAGAAACAGAGAGAACTATGGCTACACCTTC
cdr3_aa: CASRNRENYGYTF

clone_size: -
d_call: -
cdr3_length: 17
j_call: TRBJ1-4
v_call: TRBV7-9
cdr3_nt: TGTGCCAGCAGCTTAGACACCACAGGTGCAACTAATGAAAAACTGTTTTTT
cdr3_aa: CASSLDTTGATNEKLFF

clone_size: -
d_call: -
cdr3_length: 14
j_call: TRBJ2-3
v_call: TRBV30
cdr3_nt: TGTGCCTGGATTCCAGCGGGACACACAGATACGCAGTATTTT
cdr3_aa: CAWIPAGHTDTQYF

clone_size: -
d_call: -
cdr3_length: 14
j_call: TRBJ2-5
v_call: TRBV9
cdr3_nt: TGTGCCAGCAGCCCCCGCGGGGGCCCGGAGACCCAGTACTTC
cdr3_aa: CASSPRGGPETQYF

clone_size: -
d_call: -
cdr3_length: 12
j_call: TRBJ1-2
v_call: TRBV30
cdr3_nt: TGTGCCTGGATAGGGGAGGGCGGGGGCTACACCTTC
cdr3_aa: CAWIGEGGGYTF

clone_size: -
d_call: TRBD2
cdr3_length: 14
j_call: TRBJ2-7
v_call: TRBV7-9
cdr3_nt: TGTGCCAGCGCTTTTGGGGGGGACTCCTACGAGCAGTACTTC
cdr3_aa: CASAFGGDSYEQYF

clone_size: -
d_call: TRBD1
cdr3_length: 17
j_call: TRBJ2-3
v_call: TRBV25-1
cdr3_nt: TGTGCCAGCAGTGTTGGGGGACAGGAGTACGCCACAGATACGCAGTATTTT
cdr3_aa: CASSVGGQEYATDTQYF

clone_size: -
d_call: -
cdr3_length: 15
j_call: TRBJ1-2
v_call: TRBV5-1
cdr3_nt: TGCGCCAATCCGAGGATCAGGGGCTTTTGCTATGGCTACACCTTC
cdr3_aa: CANPRIRGFCYGYTF

clone_size: -
d_call: TRBD2
cdr3_length: 17
j_call: TRBJ2-3
v_call: TRBV10-1
cdr3_nt: TGCGCCAGCAGTGAGTCACCACTAGCGGGAGCGATAGATACGCAGTATTTT
cdr3_aa: CASSESPLAGAIDTQYF

clone_size: -
d_call: TRBD2
cdr3_length: 14
j_call: TRBJ2-5
v_call: TRBV5-1
cdr3_nt: TGCGCCAGCAGGCAAGGACTAGCGGGAGAGACCCAGTACTTC
cdr3_aa: CASRQGLAGETQYF

clone_size: -
d_call: -
cdr3_length: 15
j_call: TRBJ1-5
v_call: TRBV7-2
cdr3_nt: TGTGCCAGCAGCCCTCTCCCGCTCCAGGTGCAGCCCCAGCATTTT
cdr3_aa: CASSPLPLQVQPQHF

clone_size: -
d_call: -
cdr3_length: 17
j_call: TRBJ1-6
v_call: TRBV9
cdr3_nt: TGTGCCAGCAGCGTAGCGGCAGGGTTTAGTTTAAGCTCACCCCTCCACTTT
cdr3_aa: CASSVAAGFSLSSPLHF

clone_size: -
d_call: -
cdr3_length: 14
j_call: TRBJ2-6
v_call: TRBV28
cdr3_nt: TGTGCCAGCAGCGGTATTTCTGGGGCCAACGTCCTGACTTTC
cdr3_aa: CASSGISGANVLTF

clone_size: -
d_call: TRBD1
cdr3_length: 16
j_call: TRBJ1-2
v_call: TRBV27
cdr3_nt: TGTGCCAGCAGTCCTCCCCCGACAGACAGGGGGTATGGCTACACCTTC
cdr3_aa: CASSPPPTDRGYGYTF

clone_size: -
d_call: TRBD2
cdr3_length: 15
j_call: TRBJ2-1
v_call: TRBV5-1
cdr3_nt: TGCGCCAGCAGCGGAGGGACTAGCGGGAGGAGTGAGCAGTTCTTC
cdr3_aa: CASSGGTSGRSEQFF

clone_size: -
d_call: TRBD1
cdr3_length: 14
j_call: TRBJ1-6
v_call: TRBV13
cdr3_nt: TGTGCCAGCAGCCGGGGACAGTCTAATTCACCCCTCCACTTT
cdr3_aa: CASSRGQSNSPLHF

clone_size: few
d_call: -
cdr3_length: 15
j_call: TRBJ2-7
v_call: TRBV5-1
cdr3_nt: TGCGCCAGCAGCTTAACCGGGACTGAGACCTACGAGCAGTACTTC
cdr3_aa: CASSLTGTETYEQYF

clone_size: few
d_call: TRBD1
cdr3_length: 15
j_call: TRBJ1-5
v_call: TRBV19
cdr3_nt: TGTGCCAGTAGTAGGGACAGGGTGGGCAATCAGCCCCAGCATTTT
cdr3_aa: CASSRDRVGNQPQHF

clone_size: -
d_call: TRBD2
cdr3_length: 14
j_call: TRBJ2-1
v_call: TRBV6-6
cdr3_nt: TGTGCCAGCAGGAGACTAGCGGGAGAGCATGAGCAGTTCTTC
cdr3_aa: CASRRLAGEHEQFF

clone_size: once
d_call: TRBD2
cdr3_length: 14
j_call: TRBJ2-1
v_call: TRBV19
cdr3_nt: TGTGCCAGTAGTAATAGCGGGAGTTACAATGAGCAGTTCTTC
cdr3_aa: CASSNSGSYNEQFF

clone_size: few
d_call: -
cdr3_length: 15
j_call: TRBJ1-6
v_call: TRBV7-2
cdr3_nt: TGTGCCAGCAGCTTAGGGTCACTAAATAATTCACCCCTCCACTTT
cdr3_aa: CASSLGSLNNSPLHF

clone_size: -
d_call: -
cdr3_length: 16
j_call: TRBJ2-2
v_call: TRBV5-6
cdr3_nt: TGTGCCAGCAGCTTGGACGTTGGGAGCGGGACCGGGGAGCTGTTTTTT
cdr3_aa: CASSLDVGSGTGELFF